The rows below give T cell receptor beta chains drawn from one sample of a study of T cell changes during pregnancy in multiple sclerosis. Profiled with immunoSEQ multiplex PCR; TCRdb holds only in-frame clones, not every one. The sample consists of roughly 64,000 clones, 80% to 95% of them appearing once. Sequencing used peripheral blood, obtained in the third trimester of pregnancy. These receptor sequences come from a female donor in good health, enrolled as a control in a pregnancy study. The CDR3 runs from the conserved cysteine through the conserved F or W. D genes are given only for firm matches. Clone size appears in some rows only: once, few, many, or a class for an expanded clone.

.	.	15	TRBV2	TRBJ2-6	CASKQSSSGANVLTF	TGTGCCAGCAAACAGTCTTCCTCTGGGGCCAACGTCCTGACTTTC
few	TRBD1	15	TRBV9	TRBJ1-5	CASSAQGDSNQPQHF	TGTGCCAGCAGCGCTCAGGGGGATAGCAATCAGCCCCAGCATTTT
.	TRBD1	14	TRBV19	TRBJ2-7	CASSGTGGTYEQYF	TGTGCCAGTAGCGGAACAGGGGGAACCTACGAGCAGTACTTC
.	.	15	TRBV30	TRBJ1-1	CAWSRAGRVNTEAFF	TGTGCCTGGAGTCGGGCAGGGAGGGTGAACACTGAAGCTTTCTTT
.	TRBD2	24	TRBV10-2	TRBJ2-7	CASSEPQSSGRSPITFKLRDEQYF	TGCGCCAGCAGTGAGCCCCAATCTAGCGGGAGATCCCCCATAACCTTTAAACTAAGGGACGAGCAGTACTTC
.	.	14	TRBV25-1	TRBJ1-5	CASSEFGGNQPQHF	TGTGCCAGCAGTGAATTCGGCGGGAATCAGCCCCAGCATTTT
few	TRBD1	14	TRBV6-1	TRBJ2-3	CASNPGQDTDTQYF	TGTGCCAGCAACCCCGGACAGGACACAGATACGCAGTATTTT
.	.	17	TRBV12-2	TRBJ2-1	CASRFTRGLAGGGEQFF	TGTGCAAGTCGCTTCACTCGGGGACTAGCGGGAGGCGGTGAGCAGTTCTTC
.	TRBD1	16	TRBV7-2	TRBJ1-3	CASSLSPGGSRNTIYF	TGTGCCAGCAGCTTATCCCCAGGGGGCTCGAGAAACACCATATATTTT
.	TRBD2	15	TRBV6-6	TRBJ2-1	CASSYSGGGASEQFF	TGTGCCAGCAGTTACTCAGGCGGGGGGGCCAGTGAGCAGTTCTTC
.	.	13	TRBV27	TRBJ2-7	CASSSGGYNEQYF	TGTGCCAGCAGTTCTGGGGGGTATAACGAGCAGTACTTC
once	TRBD2	13	TRBV7-7	TRBJ2-2	CASSSGGTGELFF	TGTGCCAGCAGCTCGGGGGGAACCGGGGAGCTGTTTTTT
.	TRBD2	17	TRBV4-3	TRBJ2-5	CASSQDTAGGTQETQYF	TGCGCCAGCAGCCAAGATACAGCGGGGGGGACCCAAGAGACCCAGTACTTC
.	.	13	TRBV30	TRBJ2-1	CAWSVSLYNEQFF	TGTGCCTGGAGTGTAAGCCTTTACAATGAGCAGTTCTTC
few	.	11	TRBV6-5	TRBJ1-2	CASSSLYGYTF	TGTGCCAGCAGTTCCCTCTATGGCTACACCTTC
.	TRBD2	17	TRBV4-2	TRBJ2-5	CASSQPALAERGETQYF	TGTGCCAGCAGCCAACCGGCACTAGCGGAGAGGGGAGAGACCCAGTACTTC
.	.	15	TRBV7-2	TRBJ2-1	CASSLKLGTHNEQFF	TGTGCCAGCAGCTTAAAGTTGGGGACTCACAATGAGCAGTTCTTC
few	.	14	TRBV5-6	TRBJ1-1	CASSSREENTEAFF	TGTGCCAGCAGCTCCCGGGAGGAGAACACTGAAGCTTTCTTT
.	.	15	TRBV18	TRBJ1-2	CASSPREGSSSGYTF	TGTGCCAGCTCACCACGGGAAGGGAGTAGTTCTGGCTACACCTTC
.	.	14	TRBV18	TRBJ2-7	CASSPTGLAYEQYF	TGTGCCAGCTCACCAACGGGTTTAGCCTACGAGCAGTACTTC
.	TRBD2	12	TRBV6-5	TRBJ2-7	CASGLAGYEQYF	TGTGCCAGCGGACTAGCGGGCTACGAGCAGTACTTC
.	TRBD1	15	TRBV6-5	TRBJ1-2	CASSSPGQGLYGYTF	TGTGCCAGCAGTTCACCGGGACAGGGGCTCTATGGCTACACCTTC
.	.	14	TRBV5-1	TRBJ1-1	CASSLGQMNTEAFF	TGCGCCAGCAGCTTGGGCCAGATGAACACTGAAGCTTTCTTT
.	.	15	TRBV12-5	TRBJ1-1	CASGLLTGVVTEAFF	TGTGCTAGTGGTTTGCTAACAGGTGTAGTCACTGAAGCTTTCTTT
.	TRBD1	12	TRBV28	TRBJ1-2	CATPGQGRGYTF	TGTGCCACACCGGGACAGGGCCGTGGCTACACCTTC
.	.	18	TRBV10-2	TRBJ1-2	CASFGPSGGTPTNYGYTF	TGCGCCAGTTTCGGCCCCTCCGGGGGGACACCCACTAACTATGGCTACACCTTC
.	TRBD2	16	TRBV9	TRBJ2-2	CASSVAGGSKTGELFF	TGTGCCAGCAGCGTAGCGGGAGGGTCGAAGACCGGGGAGCTGTTTTTT
.	TRBD1	17	TRBV27	TRBJ1-5	CASSSIARGLSNQPQHF	TGTGCCAGCAGCTCTATCGCGAGGGGGCTAAGCAATCAGCCCCAGCATTTT
few	.	12	TRBV19	TRBJ1-2	CATAGANYGYTF	TGTGCCACAGCGGGCGCTAACTATGGCTACACCTTC
once	TRBD1	14	TRBV2	TRBJ1-1	CASSLGQGNTEAFF	TGTGCCAGCAGTCTTGGACAGGGGAACACTGAAGCTTTCTTT
.	.	13	TRBV7-9	TRBJ1-2	CASSLGQGGGYTF	TGTGCCAGCAGCCTGGGGCAGGGCGGCGGCTACACCTTC
.	.	13	TRBV15	TRBJ2-7	CATSRAGELAQYF	TGTGCCACCAGCAGAGCAGGGGAGCTGGCGCAGTACTTC
once	.	12	TRBV7-9	TRBJ1-1	CASSLVENEAFF	TGTGCCAGCAGCTTGGTGGAGAATGAAGCTTTCTTT
.	.	16	TRBV27	TRBJ1-2	CASSLLRQSDNYGYTF	TGTGCCAGCAGTTTATTACGACAGTCTGATAACTATGGCTACACCTTC
.	.	14	TRBV15	TRBJ1-2	CATSSLYNQDVNTF	TGTGCCACCAGCAGTTTATATAACCAGGATGTAAACACCTTC
.	TRBD2	15	TRBV7-6	TRBJ2-1	CASSLRLAGDNEQFF	TGTGCCAGCAGCTTAAGACTAGCGGGAGACAATGAGCAGTTCTTC
.	TRBD1	15	TRBV19	TRBJ1-6	CASSIWDSSNSPLHF	TGTGCCAGTAGTATATGGGACAGTTCCAATTCACCCCTCCACTTT
.	.	21	TRBV21-1	TRBJ2-5	CASSRLTPGLAGAPFYETQYF	TGTGCCAGCAGCAGACTGACCCCCGGACTAGCGGGAGCCCCCTTCTATGAGACCCAGTACTTC
.	.	16	TRBV5-6	TRBJ2-7	CASSLAGSENHGRRYF	TGTGCCAGCAGCTTGGCAGGGTCCGAAAATCACGGCAGGCGGTACTTC
.	TRBD1	16	TRBV7-9	TRBJ2-3	CASSLPRQGMADTQYF	TGTGCCAGCAGCCTACCTAGACAGGGGATGGCAGATACGCAGTATTTT
.	TRBD1	14	TRBV19	TRBJ2-7	CASSRQGELYEQYF	TGTGCCAGTAGTCGACAGGGTGAATTGTACGAGCAGTACTTC
.	TRBD2	16	TRBV2	TRBJ2-3	CASSPELAGGTDTQYF	TGTGCCAGCAGTCCAGAACTAGCGGGAGGCACAGATACGCAGTATTTT
.	.	15	TRBV4-3	TRBJ2-7	CASSQEPLEAGPQYF	TGCGCCAGCAGCCAAGAACCCCTCGAGGCAGGGCCGCAGTACTTC
.	TRBD1	18	TRBV5-5	TRBJ1-5	CASSLSIVLQGQDQPQHF	TGTGCCAGCAGCTTGTCTATAGTACTACAGGGGCAGGATCAGCCCCAGCATTTT
.	TRBD1	16	TRBV7-9	TRBJ2-3	CASSLQQGSGADTQYF	TGTGCCAGCAGCCTACAACAGGGGAGTGGGGCAGATACGCAGTATTTT
.	TRBD2	17	TRBV5-1	TRBJ2-3	CASSATPTSGSADTQYF	TGCGCCAGCAGCGCTACCCCAACTAGCGGGAGTGCAGATACGCAGTATTTT
.	.	13	TRBV5-6	TRBJ1-2	CASTYLADNGYTF	TGTGCCAGCACCTACCTTGCGGACAATGGCTACACCTTC
.	.	16	TRBV4-3	TRBJ2-7	CASSQDWGEPAYEQYF	TGCGCCAGCAGCCAAGATTGGGGGGAACCGGCCTACGAGCAGTACTTC